The rows below give T cell receptor beta chains drawn from one sample of a study of siplizumab effects on memory and regulatory T cells. TCRdb keeps only in-frame clones here, not all; method: immunoSEQ multiplex PCR. In the table there are 95,000 to 110,000 clones, 93% of which are singletons. The sample consisted of Tregs sorted from blood. All receptors derive from a human donor in good health. The CDR3 runs from the conserved cysteine through the conserved F or W. Each record gives: V gene, J gene, clone size, D gene, CDR3 DNA, CDR3 protein. A D gene is named only where the DNA matches it firmly. Rows may omit the clone size; those that give it use once, few, many or a size class.

>TRBV5-1|TRBJ2-1|once|TRBD2
TGCGCCAGCAGCGTACTACCGGGACTAGATCCTGAGCAGTTCTTC
CASSVLPGLDPEQFF
>TRBV2|TRBJ2-1|.|TRBD2
TGTGCCAGCCATAGCGGGGGCAATGAGCAGTTCTTC
CASHSGGNEQFF
>TRBV30|TRBJ2-5|.|.
TGTGCCTGCAGGGGCCAAGAGACCCAGTACTTC
CACRGQETQYF
>TRBV2|TRBJ2-2|.|.
TGTGCCAGCAGTTCCGCGGGACTTTCGAACACCGGGGAGCTGTTTTTT
CASSSAGLSNTGELFF
>TRBV6-5|TRBJ2-6|.|.
TGTGCCAGCTGGAAGGCTGGTGGGGCCAACGTCCTGACTTTC
CASWKAGGANVLTF
>TRBV7-8|TRBJ2-7|.|TRBD2
TGTGCCAGCAGCTTATCGGGAGGGAACTACGAGCAGTACTTC
CASSLSGGNYEQYF
>TRBV5-1|TRBJ2-2|.|TRBD1
TGCGCCAGCAGCCCGAGTACAGGGGGATTTGGGGAGCTGTTTTTT
CASSPSTGGFGELFF
>TRBV30|TRBJ1-1|.|.
TGTGCCCGTCAACAGCAGGGAATGGGGACTGAAGCTTTCTTT
CARQQQGMGTEAFF
>TRBV6-5|TRBJ2-1|.|.
TGTGCCAGCGGGCGTCCCGAGCAGTTCTTC
CASGRPEQFF
>TRBV18|TRBJ2-1|.|TRBD1
TGTGCCAGCTCACCACTGCTTACCGGGACAGGGGGCTATGAGCAGTTCTTC
CASSPLLTGTGGYEQFF
>TRBV7-6|TRBJ2-2|.|.
TGTGCCAGCAGCGGAGGGGGAGGGGGGCTGTTTTTT
CASSGGGGGLFF
>TRBV5-1|TRBJ1-3|.|.
TGCGCCAGCGATGTCCCGACAGGCACCTCTGGAAACACCATATATTTT
CASDVPTGTSGNTIYF
>TRBV7-9|TRBJ1-2|.|.
TGTGCCAGCAGCCTTAAGACGGTTCAACGGGGCTATGGCTACACCTTC
CASSLKTVQRGYGYTF
>TRBV4-2|TRBJ1-1|.|TRBD1
TGTGCCAGCAGCCAAGGGCAGGGGGCATCTGAAGCTTTCTTT
CASSQGQGASEAFF
>TRBV9|TRBJ2-5|.|TRBD2
TGTGCCAGCAGCATAACCGGGACTAGGGAAAGGCAGACCCAGTACTTC
CASSITGTRERQTQYF
>TRBV7-9|TRBJ2-5|.|.
TGTGCCAGCAGCTTCTCCGGCGGGGAGACCCAGTACTTC
CASSFSGGETQYF
>TRBV4-1|TRBJ1-2|.|.
TGCGCCAGCAGCCAAGAGGGCCGAGCTATTAGCTACACCTTC
CASSQEGRAISYTF
>TRBV7-3|TRBJ2-7|.|.
TGTGCCAGCGCCGGGGGACCTACTACGAAGCAGTACTTC
CASAGGPTTKQYF
>TRBV11-2|TRBJ1-1|.|TRBD1
TGTGCCAGCAGCTACAGCCCTCACAGGGGGCTGTCGGCTTTCTTT
CASSYSPHRGLSAFF